This T cell receptor beta chain is drawn from a study of OX40 agonist ivuxolimab in advanced cancers. Across the whole study: An agonistic anti-OX40 (CD134) antibody, ivuxolimab, was used to treat the patients.

The method was immunoSEQ multiplex PCR; TCRdb's version includes in-frame clones alone and lacks a portion of them. The table has fewer than 55,000 clones, roughly nine tenths seen once; the top ten hold 11%. This clonotype originated in an adult with an advanced solid tumor such as melanoma, head and neck, liver or kidney cancer. The input for sequencing was CD4+ or CD8+ T cells sorted from blood, taken in a trial of the OX40 agonist ivuxolimab.

CDR3 sequence (DNA): TGTGCCAGCAGCTCCTCCGGGACTAGCGGGGGGGCCATAGAGACCCAGTACTTC. Its protein product is CASSSSGTSGGAIETQYF. The rearrangement uses TRBV7-2 and TRBJ2-5; TRBD2 agrees at 16 bases. CDR3 size: 18 residues. The germline V gene encodes CDR1 SGHTA and CDR2 FQGNSA. The V gene end was trimmed by 4 bases and the J gene end by 4 bases; junction bases not matched to a gene: 9.